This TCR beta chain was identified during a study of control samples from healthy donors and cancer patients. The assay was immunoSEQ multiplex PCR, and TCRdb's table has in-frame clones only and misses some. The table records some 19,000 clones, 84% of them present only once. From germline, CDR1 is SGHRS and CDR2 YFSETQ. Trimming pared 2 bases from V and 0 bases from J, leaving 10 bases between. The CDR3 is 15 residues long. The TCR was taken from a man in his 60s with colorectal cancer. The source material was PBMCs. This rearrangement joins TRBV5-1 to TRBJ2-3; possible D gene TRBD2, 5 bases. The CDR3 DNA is TGCGCCAGCAGCTTCGACGGGGTGAGCACAGATACGCAGTATTTT. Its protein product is CASSFDGVSTDTQYF.